Below, 20 T cell receptor beta chains from the same sample are listed, as sequenced in a study of CD8 T cells in Susac syndrome. RNA was extracted with the RNeasy kit, and a quantity of roughly 0.5 to 1 ug was reverse transcribed using random hexamers. One entry per CDR3 protein results from TCRdb running MiXCR on the immunoSEQ multiplex PCR reads. This sample has 160,000 or so distinct CDR3 sequences, with 85% to 95% found just once. Sample: CD8+ T cells from PBMCs. The source is a human donor with multiple sclerosis.

The chain carries TRBV7-6 and TRBJ2-3; possibly TRBD2 for D (5 bases). Per germline, CDR1 SGHVS and CDR2 FNYEAQ. This CDR3 has 15 amino acids. The V gene lost 5 bases and the J gene lost 4 bases, with 16 bases spanning the gap. The CDR3 bases are TGTGCCAGCAGCCCCAGAGACGGGGAAGCAGATACGCAGTATTTT. Amino acids: CASSPRDGEADTQYF.

The chain combines TRBV7-9 with TRBJ2-7, with 10 bases fitting TRBD1. After removal of 1 base from V and 7 bases from J, the junction contained 4 bases not matched to a gene. Germline V CDR1 and CDR2: SEHNR, FQNEAQ (reference sequence). The CDR3 is 14 amino acids. The CDR3 sequence is CASSLGQGAQEQYF. The CDR3 bases are TGTGCCAGCAGCTTAGGACAGGGGGCGCAAGAGCAGTACTTC.

The genes are TRBV2 and TRBJ2-3; TRBD2 matches 15 bases. The CDR3 contains 17 residues. CDR1 and CDR2 (germline): SNHLY, FYNNEI. The V gene end was trimmed by 3 bases and the J gene end by 6 bases; junction bases not matched to a gene: 7. The CDR3 DNA sequence: TGTGCCAGCAGTGACGGGACTAGCGGGAGGATCGGGGATACGCAGTATTTT. Its protein is CASSDGTSGRIGDTQYF.

The chain couples TRBV28 to TRBJ2-2, with D unresolved. CDR1 and CDR2 from the germline V gene are MDHEN and SYDVKM. This CDR3 comprises 13 residues. Trimming cost V 5 bases and J 6 bases, with 10 bases left between them. CDR3 nucleotide sequence: TGTGCCAGCAGTCCCCGTTCCGCCGGGGAGCTGTTTTTT. This translates into CASSPRSAGELFF.

This rearrangement joins TRBV28 to TRBJ2-3, with D possibly being TRBD1 or TRBD2 (5 bases each). Germline V lookup: CDR1 MDHEN, CDR2 SYDVKM. V was shortened by 5 bases and J by 7 bases, with 7 bases between the two germline ends. The CDR3 runs 11 residues. The CDR3 DNA reads TGTGCCAGCAGTGAGGGGAATACGCAGTATTTT. This translates into CASSEGNTQYF.

This chain links TRBV7-6 with TRBJ2-1, with D perhaps matching TRBD1 or TRBD2 (5 bases each). Germline CDR1 and CDR2: SGHVS and FNYEAQ. V was shortened by 5 bases and J by 2 bases, with 16 bases between the two germline ends. The CDR3 loop spans 16 amino acids. CDR3 DNA: TGTGCCAGCAGCGCGCCGGGACCCCAGGCCTACAATGAGCAGTTCTTC. Translated, it gives CASSAPGPQAYNEQFF.

V and J are TRBV29-1 and TRBJ2-1; D gene unclear. The CDR3 consists of 12 residues. Trimming cost V 4 bases and J 7 bases, with 11 bases left between them. Germline CDR1 reads SQVTM; CDR2 reads ANQGSEA. CDR3 region: CSVAQDVNEQFF. CDR3 DNA: TGCAGCGTTGCCCAGGACGTGAATGAGCAGTTCTTC.

V and J are TRBV7-3 and TRBJ2-1, with no clear D. There are 14 residues in the CDR3. The germline V gene encodes CDR1 SGHTA and CDR2 FQGTGA. Trimming stripped 2 bases from V and 2 bases from J, with 7 bases between. CDR3 nucleotide sequence: TGTGCCAGCAGCTTAGACCCAGCCTACAATGAGCAGTTCTTC. This gives the protein CASSLDPAYNEQFF.

This clonotype came up once. V gene TRBV30 combines with J gene TRBJ2-7; 9 bases are a match to TRBD1. This CDR3 comprises 14 residues. V was clipped by 5 bases and J by 2 bases; unmatched bases: 7. Looked up from germline, CDR1 is GTSNPN and CDR2 is SVGIG (reference sequence). CDR3 coding DNA: TGTGCCTGGGGCCAGGGACAGGGTCCCTACGAGCAGTACTTC. As protein: CAWGQGQGPYEQYF. The full variable domain, completed using reference TRBV30 and TRBJ2-7, is SQTIHQWPATLVQPVGSPLSLECTVEGTSNPNLYWYRQAAGRGLQLLFYSVGIGQISSEVPQNLSASRPQDRQFILSSKKLLLSDSGFYLCAWGQGQGPYEQYFGPGTRLTVT.

The V gene is TRBV9, the J gene TRBJ2-5, with no clear D. Germline values: CDR1 SGDLS, CDR2 YYNGEE. The CDR3 has 12 amino acids. The ends were cut back, 5 bases at V and 3 bases at J, with 8 bases in the middle. The CDR3 coding sequence is TGTGCCAGCAGTCTCCGGGAAGAGACCCAGTACTTC. Translated, it gives CASSLREETQYF.

This clonotype showed up just once. Here the CDR3 DNA reads TGTGCCAGCAGTACGACGGGGTTCATGGGCTACACCTTC. Its protein product is CASSTTGFMGYTF. The chain is built from TRBV27 and TRBJ1-2, with D unclear. This CDR3 region has 13 residues. Trimming shortened V by 5 bases and J by 8 bases, and 15 bases separated the two germline ends. Germline V gene data show CDR1 as MNHEY and CDR2 as SMNVEV (reference sequence).

The rearrangement joins TRBV13 to TRBJ2-5; no clear D. The V end lost 5 bases, the J end lost 1 base, and 14 bases lay between the germline ends. The germline gives CDR1 PRHDT, CDR2 FYEKMQ (reference sequence). CDR3 size: 15 residues. CDR3 protein: CASSRGPQSQETQYF. CDR3 coding DNA: TGTGCCAGCAGCCGCGGTCCCCAAAGCCAAGAGACCCAGTACTTC.

V and J are TRBV28 and TRBJ1-5, with D possibly being TRBD1 (6 bases). From germline, CDR1 is MDHEN and CDR2 SYDVKM. V was pared by 7 bases and J by 3 bases, with 13 bases between. The CDR3 extends over 14 amino acids. As DNA, the CDR3 is TGTGCCAGCAAAGAGGACAGCTACAATCAGCCCCAGCATTTT. As protein: CASKEDSYNQPQHF.

The chain recombines TRBV2 with TRBJ2-1; D is unresolved. There are 15 residues in the CDR3. Germline V lookup: CDR1 SNHLY, CDR2 FYNNEI. V was cut by 4 bases and J by 7 bases, with 17 bases left in between. The CDR3 DNA follows: TGTGCCAGCAGTGCGAGGACCCACTGGTGGAATGAGCAGTTCTTC. Its translation is CASSARTHWWNEQFF.

The V gene is TRBV25-1, the J gene TRBJ2-1; D ambiguous. Germline assignment: CDR1 MGHDK and CDR2 SYGVNS. V dropped 4 bases and J dropped 9 bases, with 10 bases sitting between them. The CDR3 has 12 amino acids. This CDR3 is CASSAPLFEQFF. The CDR3 DNA follows: TGTGCCAGCAGTGCCCCCCTTTTTGAGCAGTTCTTC. Variable domain in full (rest from reference TRBV25-1 and TRBJ2-1): EADIYQTPRYLVIGTGKKITLECSQTMGHDKMYWYQQDPGMELHLIHYSYGVNSTEKGDLSSESTVSRIRTEHFPLTLESARPSHTSQYLCASSAPLFEQFFGPGTRLTVL.

The chain employs TRBV7-3 and TRBJ2-3, with TRBD2 matching over 9 bases. Germline V gives CDR1 SGHTA, CDR2 FQGTGA. Trimming at V came to 5 bases and at J to 2 bases, leaving 8 bases not matched to a gene. The CDR3 is 16 residues long. Here the CDR3 DNA reads TGTGCCAGCAGCCACGGACTAGCGAGAACCACAGATACGCAGTATTTT. Translated: CASSHGLARTTDTQYF.

The chain employs TRBV9 and TRBJ2-1, with D uncertain. V lost 0 bases and J lost 9, with 7 bases in between. Germline loops: CDR1 SGDLS, CDR2 YYNGEE. The length of the CDR3 is 12 residues. CDR3 amino acids: CASSVGGGEQFF. The CDR3 nucleotides read TGTGCCAGCAGCGTAGGGGGTGGTGAGCAGTTCTTC.

This clonotype was recorded once. The V call is TRBV5-4, the J call TRBJ2-7; TRBD1 agrees at 7 bases. The CDR3 is made up of 14 amino acids. Trimming took 2 bases from V and 2 from J; bases not matched to a gene: 4. Germline assignment: CDR1 SGHNT and CDR2 YYREEE (reference sequence). CDR3 sequence: CASSFGTDAYEQYF. DNA for the CDR3: TGTGCCAGCAGCTTCGGGACAGACGCCTACGAGCAGTACTTC. Full variable domain (missing parts from reference TRBV5-4 and TRBJ2-7): ETGVTQSPTHLIKTRGQQVTLRCSSQSGHNTVSWYQQALGQGPQFIFQYYREEENGRGNFPPRFSGLQFPNYSSELNVNALELDDSALYLCASSFGTDAYEQYFGPGTRLTVT.

The chain is built from TRBV9 and TRBJ2-7; the match to TRBD1 covers 10 bases. After removal of 5 bases from V and 4 bases from J, the junction contained 9 bases not matched to a gene. The length of the CDR3 is 15 residues. CDR1 SGDLS and CDR2 YYNGEE come from the germline V gene. The CDR3 spells CASRTRDRGPYEQYF. CDR3 DNA sequence: TGTGCCAGCAGAACCCGGGACAGGGGTCCGTACGAGCAGTACTTC.

This chain connects TRBV24-1 to TRBJ1-2; 9 bases align to TRBD1. Germline assignment: CDR1 KGHDR and CDR2 SFDVKD. The CDR3 totals 17 residues. V shed 3 bases, J shed 3 bases, and the junction held 10 bases outside the gene matches. CDR3 coding DNA: TGTGCCACCAGTGATCCTTTTACAGGGGGCGACGACTATGGCTACACCTTC. Translation gives CATSDPFTGGDDYGYTF.